These 20 T cell receptor beta chains were sequenced from one sample in a study of blood T cell repertoires in COVID-19. The repertoire was sequenced with immunoSEQ multiplex PCR; TCRdb's copy has only in-frame clones and lacks some. This sample carries about 30,000 clones, roughly nine tenths of them seen once, and the ten largest clones take around 2.5%. Specimen: peripheral blood. The receptors here all came from a man in his forties or fifties with active COVID-19.

A few counts support this clone. The chain employs TRBV6-4 and TRBJ2-1, with 10 bases aligning to TRBD2. Germline values: CDR1 MRHNA, CDR2 SNTAGT. The CDR3 is made up of 19 amino acids. With 0 bases clipped from V and 4 bases from J, the junction kept 12 bases outside the gene matches. CDR3 amino acids: CASSDSTSASGGDYNEQFF. CDR3 nucleotides: TGTGCCAGCAGTGACTCAACCTCGGCTAGCGGGGGCGATTACAATGAGCAGTTCTTC.

The chain joins TRBV27 to TRBJ1-1; no clear D gene. Deletions cut 5 bases from V and 1 base from J, with 8 bases between. Germline V gene lookup returns CDR1 MNHEY and CDR2 SMNVEV (reference sequence). This CDR3 has 13 amino acids. CDR3: CASSKIENTEAFF. CDR3 DNA sequence: TGTGCCAGCAGTAAGATAGAGAACACTGAAGCTTTCTTT.

This chain joins TRBV7-7 and TRBJ2-2; a possible D gene is TRBD1 (5 bases). Deletions cut 1 base from V and 0 bases from J, with 9 bases between. Germline V lookup: CDR1 SSHAT, CDR2 FNYEAQ (reference sequence). The CDR3 consists of 16 residues. CDR3 DNA: TGTGCCAGCAGCTTAGGTACAGGCGCGAACACCGGGGAGCTGTTTTTT. Translated, it gives CASSLGTGANTGELFF.

The rearrangement uses TRBV2 and TRBJ1-3; D unresolved. Germline CDR1 SNHLY, CDR2 FYNNEI. The CDR3 loop spans 14 amino acids. Trimming shortened V by 3 bases and J by 4 bases, and 10 bases separated the two germline ends. The CDR3 protein is CASSELVAGNTIYF. Written as DNA, the CDR3 is TGTGCCAGCAGTGAGCTGGTTGCGGGAAACACCATATATTTT.

The table lists this clone with a count of one. The V and J genes are TRBV7-9 and TRBJ2-7; TRBD1 is a possible D gene (5 bases). The V gene lost 5 bases and the J gene lost 0 bases, with 11 bases spanning the gap. The germline V gene has CDR1 SEHNR and CDR2 FQNEAQ (reference sequence). There are 14 residues in the CDR3. The CDR3 coding sequence is TGTGCCAGCAGCCACCCGGACACCTCCTACGAGCAGTACTTC. It encodes CASSHPDTSYEQYF.

The rearrangement joins TRBV27 to TRBJ2-7; 14 bases fit TRBD2. The V gene's germline CDR1 is MNHEY and CDR2 SMNVEV (reference sequence). V lost 5 bases to trimming and J lost 3 bases; unmatched junction nucleotides: 3. CDR3 size: 15 residues. CDR3 DNA: TGTGCCAGCAGTCCCGGGACTAGCGGGAGCTACGAGCAGTACTTC. It codes for CASSPGTSGSYEQYF.

The CDR3 protein is CASSQGWSMPGEGYTF. The CDR3 region has the DNA TGTGCCAGCAGCCAAGGGTGGTCAATGCCGGGGGAGGGCTACACCTTC. The J gene is TRBJ1-2, the V gene TRBV3-1 (or the pseudogene TRBV3-2); weak D call: TRBD1 (5 bases). Germline CDR1 is LGHDT and CDR2 is YNNKEL (reference sequence). Trimming cost V 1 base and J 8 bases, with 20 bases left between them. This CDR3 has 16 amino acids.

The V gene is TRBV10-2, the J gene TRBJ2-5; 12 bases line up with TRBD2. The V gene's germline CDR1 is WSHSY and CDR2 SAAADI. This CDR3 has 15 residues. V shed 6 bases, J shed 5 bases, and the junction held 7 bases outside the gene matches. CDR3 DNA: TGCGCCAGCAGCCAGACTAGCGGGAGCTGGGAGACCCAGTACTTC. It encodes CASSQTSGSWETQYF.

The rearrangement uses TRBV6-2 or TRBV6-3 and TRBJ1-6; tentatively, D is TRBD1 (6 bases). This CDR3 is 16 amino acids long. Germline CDR1 and CDR2: MNHEY and SVGEGT. The germline V and J ends were trimmed by 6 bases and 12 bases, with 24 bases remaining between them. CDR3 in amino acids: CASSPSRGSVRGPLHF. The CDR3 DNA reads as TGTGCCAGCAGCCCTAGCAGGGGCTCAGTCAGGGGACCCCTCCACTTT.

The chain joins TRBV5-5 to TRBJ1-6; D gene uncertain. Germline V lookup: CDR1 SGHKS, CDR2 YYEKEE (reference sequence). V lost 0 bases to trimming and J lost 4 bases, with 11 bases between them. The CDR3 is 16 amino acids. The CDR3 DNA follows: TGTGCCAGCAGCTTGGAACGGGGAATTTATAATTCACCCCTCCACTTT. Amino acid sequence: CASSLERGIYNSPLHF.

The chain employs TRBV5-1 and TRBJ1-1, with TRBD1 as a possible D gene (5 bases). CDR3 size: 15 residues. Deletions cut 3 bases from V and 1 base from J, with 13 bases between. Germline assignment: CDR1 SGHRS and CDR2 YFSETQ. CDR3: CASSSPSGGNTEAFF. CDR3 in DNA: TGCGCCAGCAGCTCTCCTTCGGGGGGGAACACTGAAGCTTTCTTT.

V is TRBV21-1 and J is TRBJ1-2; the D call TRBD1 from the table was never checked on the DNA. TRBV21-1 is tagged as a pseudogene. The CDR3 spans 13 residues. The CDR3 here is CASSKQGMRGYTF. DNA for the CDR3: TGTGCCAGCAGCAAACAGGGGATGCGGGGCTACACCTTC.

Here the CDR3 reads CASTEATGNQPQHF. The CDR3 DNA follows: TGTGCCAGCACGGAGGCCACGGGCAATCAGCCCCAGCATTTT. The genes are TRBV28 and TRBJ1-5; D remains ambiguous. CDR1 and CDR2 (germline): MDHEN, SYDVKM. The V gene lost 7 bases and the J gene lost 2 bases, with 12 bases spanning the gap. CDR3 length: 14 amino acids.

The chain joins TRBV9 to TRBJ2-3; 9 nucleotides align to TRBD2. Germline V gene data show CDR1 as SGDLS and CDR2 as YYNGEE. The CDR3 has 18 amino acids. J gave up 5 bases and V 4 bases, and 17 bases lay outside the gene matches. CDR3 DNA: TGTGCCAGCAGCCCCTCCGGGGGTGCGGGGGGGCCATTAGATACGCAGTATTTT. This encodes CASSPSGGAGGPLDTQYF.

This clone appeared a single time. The chain uses TRBV7-9 and TRBJ1-2, with a weak D call TRBD1 (5 bases). From germline, CDR1 is SEHNR and CDR2 FQNEAQ (reference sequence). The CDR3 length is 17 residues. Trimming removed 6 bases at V and 6 bases at J, with 26 bases between. The CDR3: CASRPLEGWGVTHGYTF. The CDR3 DNA reads as TGTGCCAGCAGACCCCTCGAGGGGTGGGGGGTAACCCATGGCTACACCTTC.

The chain combines TRBV6-1 with TRBJ2-5, with 10 bases matching TRBD1. Losses at the gene ends were 0 bases for V and 1 base for J; bases not matched to a gene: 2. This CDR3 is 16 amino acids long. Germline CDR1 and CDR2: MNHNS and SASEGT. DNA for the CDR3: TGTGCCAGCAGTGAAGCCTGGACAGGGGGCCAAGAGACCCAGTACTTC. Its translation is CASSEAWTGGQETQYF.

The chain employs TRBV6-1 and TRBJ1-3; unclear D gene. CDR1 MNHNS and CDR2 SASEGT come from the germline V gene. The CDR3 is 15 residues long. V lost 3 bases, J lost 4 bases, and 13 bases lay in between. The DNA for the CDR3 is TGTGCCAGCAGTGAGGCATGGTCGGGAGGAAACACCATATATTTT. Its translation: CASSEAWSGGNTIYF.

The rearrangement joins TRBV9 to TRBJ2-5; tentatively, D is TRBD2 (5 bases). Trimming left V 0 bases short and J 5 bases short, with 5 bases between. Per the germline V gene, CDR1 is SGDLS and CDR2 is YYNGEE. CDR3 size: 12 residues. The CDR3 protein is CASSVGGETQYF. The CDR3 bases are TGTGCCAGCAGCGTAGGAGGGGAGACCCAGTACTTC.

The chain recombines TRBV4-1 with TRBJ1-1; D is unresolved. V lost 1 base and J 0 bases, leaving 12 bases between the germline ends. The CDR3 runs 16 residues. The germline V gene has CDR1 MGHRA and CDR2 YSYEKL. The CDR3 protein is CASSQVRLQLNTEAFF. Written as DNA, the CDR3 is TGCGCCAGCAGCCAAGTCCGTTTACAGCTGAACACTGAAGCTTTCTTT.

V usage is TRBV6-5 and J usage is TRBJ2-1, with D possibly being TRBD2 (5 bases). CDR1 and CDR2 from the germline V gene are MNHEY and SVGAGI. CDR3 length equals 12 residues. CDR3 bases: TGTACAAGCGGTCCCTCCTACAATGAGCAGTTCTTC. Translated, it gives CTSGPSYNEQFF.